A selection of T cell receptor beta chains follows, all from one sample in a study of identical twins. TCRdb recomputed calls from the 5' RACE reads with MiXCR, one row per CDR3 protein. The sample has 450,000 or so distinct CDR3 sequences, 13% to 15% seen once. This sample also appeared in a second study, on yellow fever vaccine responses in identical twins.

Sequenced input: CD4+ T cells sorted from blood. The source is a woman under 30 in good health. The CDR3 runs from the conserved cysteine through the conserved F or W. A D gene is named only where the DNA matches it firmly. The size entry is marked missing in some rows and otherwise reads once, few, many or a size class.

- TRBJ1-1 - TRBV7-6 TGTGCCAGCAGCCCCCTTTATAACACTGAAGCTTTCTTT CASSPLYNTEAFF
- TRBJ1-2 many TRBV4-3 TGCGCCAGCAGCCAAGATCTCGTCAGTGGCTACACCTTC CASSQDLVSGYTF
- TRBJ2-5 - TRBV5-1 TGCGCCAGCCTAAGGGGCGGGAATGCGGGAGAGACCCAGTACTTC CASLRGGNAGETQYF
- TRBJ1-5 few TRBV2 TGTGCCAGCAGTGAAGAAGTCCCCAGCAATCAGCCCCAGCATTTT CASSEEVPSNQPQHF
TRBD2 TRBJ2-3 few TRBV7-3 TGTGCCAGCAGCTTTCGAGCGGGAGGATCAGATACGCAGTATTTT CASSFRAGGSDTQYF
- TRBJ2-2 few TRBV28 TGTGCCAGCACTAAATTCAGGGGAAACACCGGGGAGCTGTTTTTT CASTKFRGNTGELFF
TRBD2 TRBJ2-5 few TRBV9 TGTGCCAGCAGCGTAGTCGCGGGAGGAGAGACCCAGTACTTC CASSVVAGGETQYF
TRBD2 TRBJ2-7 many TRBV6-9 TGTGCCAGCAGACGCCACAGCGGGAGGAAATCATACGAGCAGTACTTC CASRRHSGRKSYEQYF
TRBD1 TRBJ2-5 - TRBV3-1 TGTGCCAGCAGCCAAGGACAGGGGAAAGAGACCCAGTACTTC CASSQGQGKETQYF
- TRBJ2-7 few TRBV18 TGTGCCAGCTCACCAGGCTCTAACTACGAGCAGTACTTC CASSPGSNYEQYF
- TRBJ1-6 few TRBV7-3 TGTGCCAGCAGCTTAGTCCCGGAGAATTCACCCCTCCACTTT CASSLVPENSPLHF
- TRBJ2-7 few TRBV7-9 TGTGCCAGCAGCTTTTATAGCGCCAGCCCCTACGAGCAGTACTTC CASSFYSASPYEQYF
- TRBJ1-5 few TRBV7-2 TGTGCCAGCAGCTTATCCCTAAATAGCAATCAGCCCCAGCATTTT CASSLSLNSNQPQHF
TRBD2 TRBJ2-5 - TRBV29-1 TGCAGCTGTGGGCCTAGCGGGAGGGCGATGGAGACCCAGTACTTC CSCGPSGRAMETQYF
- TRBJ2-4 few TRBV2 TGTGCCAGCAGTGGGGGGACGGGAATGGGGTTC CASSGGTGMGF
- TRBJ1-1 few TRBV12-3/TRBV12-4 TGTGCCAGCAAACCCCCAGGGGCCGGAGTCACTGAAGCTTTCTTT CASKPPGAGVTEAFF
TRBD2 TRBJ2-1 - TRBV18 TGTGCCAGCTCACCGGGGACTAGCGGTACCAATGAGCAGTTCTTC CASSPGTSGTNEQFF
TRBD2 TRBJ2-7 few TRBV24-1 TGTGCCACCAGTGACCGCCCTAGCGGGGGGTCCTACGAGCAGTACTTC CATSDRPSGGSYEQYF
TRBD2 TRBJ2-5 - TRBV20-1 TGCAGTGCTACGCGTCTGGGGGGGAGAGGGCAAGAGACCCAGTACTTC CSATRLGGRGQETQYF
- TRBJ2-1 - TRBV19 TGTGCCAGTAGTATAGCCGCGGACTACAATGAGCAGTTCTTC CASSIAADYNEQFF
TRBD2 TRBJ2-3 few TRBV7-8 TGTGCCAGCAGCTTAGCGAGACTAGCGGGGAGCACAGATACGCAGTATTTT CASSLARLAGSTDTQYF
- TRBJ2-7 few TRBV20-1 TGCAGTGCTAGAGCGTTGGGTGGAGGGACCTCTAGGTACGAGCAGTACTTC CSARALGGGTSRYEQYF
- TRBJ2-5 - TRBV2 TGTGCCAGCAAATATTTTTCGGAGACCCAGTACTTC CASKYFSETQYF
- TRBJ2-7 - TRBV28 TGTGCCAGCCGGGGCGGTTGGGACTACGAGCAGTACTTC CASRGGWDYEQYF
TRBD1 TRBJ2-1 - TRBV5-1 TGCGCCAGCAGCTTTGGGGACGACAGGGCGGGCCAGTTCTTC CASSFGDDRAGQFF
TRBD2 TRBJ2-7 few TRBV6-5 TGTGCCAGCAGTTTAGGGACTAGCGGCGCCGGAGGGTACGAGCAGTACTTC CASSLGTSGAGGYEQYF
- TRBJ2-7 many TRBV25-1 TGTGCCAGCAGTCCTACGGGACACGGTGGCGGGCAGTACTTC CASSPTGHGGGQYF
- TRBJ2-5 - TRBV5-1 TGCGCCAGCAGCTTGGAGGCGGCCCGAAACAGGCAAGAGACCCAGTACTTC CASSLEAARNRQETQYF
TRBD2 TRBJ2-3 few TRBV28 TGTGCCAGTTCGGGAGGGCCAGGGTCCACAGATACGCAGTATTTT CASSGGPGSTDTQYF
- TRBJ2-5 few TRBV14 TGTGCCAGCAGCCCCCTTCCGACAGCCCAAGAGACCCAGTACTTC CASSPLPTAQETQYF
TRBD2 TRBJ2-3 - TRBV27 TGTGCCAGCAGTCCGTTAGCGGGAGGGGGCACAGATACGCAGTATTTT CASSPLAGGGTDTQYF
- TRBJ2-2 few TRBV10-3 TGTGCCATCAGTGACGGTACCGGGGAGCTGTTTTTT CAISDGTGELFF
TRBD1 TRBJ1-1 many TRBV29-1 TGCAGCGTTGGGACAGGGGGGGCGAACACTGAAGCTTTCTTT CSVGTGGANTEAFF
- TRBJ2-2 - TRBV7-9 TGTGCCAGCAGCTTATTATCGAACACCGGGGAGCTGTTTTTT CASSLLSNTGELFF
TRBD2 TRBJ2-7 few TRBV20-1 TGCAGTGCTAGAGGAGGACTAGCGGGAACCTACGAGCAGTACTTC CSARGGLAGTYEQYF
- TRBJ2-4 - TRBV28 TGTGCCAGCAGTTTTCTGGGAGACATTCAGTACTTC CASSFLGDIQYF
TRBD2 TRBJ2-3 - TRBV18 TGTGCCAGCTCACCAAGGACTAGCGAGGATACGCAGTATTTT CASSPRTSEDTQYF
TRBD1 TRBJ2-7 few TRBV12-3/TRBV12-4 TGTGCCAGCAGTCCACGGACAGGGGCTTACCTCTACGAGCAGTACTTC CASSPRTGAYLYEQYF
- TRBJ1-6 few TRBV12-3/TRBV12-4 TGTGCCAGCAGTTTAGGGACATCTAATTCACCCCTCCACTTT CASSLGTSNSPLHF
- TRBJ2-2 - TRBV9 TGTGCCACCTCGCAACTCCCCTTCTCCACCGGGGAGCTGTTTTTT CATSQLPFSTGELFF
- TRBJ2-5 - TRBV20-1 TGCAGTGCTCGGTCCTCGCTGTATGGCCAGTACTTC CSARSSLYGQYF
TRBD2 TRBJ2-3 - TRBV27 TGTGCCAGCAGTTTAGGTAGCGGGAGGGCAGATACGCAGTATTTT CASSLGSGRADTQYF
TRBD2 TRBJ2-2 - TRBV6-2/TRBV6-3 TGTGCCACAATTAGTAGCGGGAGCTACACCGGGGAGCTGTTTTTT CATISSGSYTGELFF
- TRBJ1-6 few TRBV12-3/TRBV12-4 TGTGCCAGCAGTTTGGCCCGGGCAGGGGTTTCACCCCTCCACTTT CASSLARAGVSPLHF
TRBD2 TRBJ2-1 - TRBV29-1 TGCAGCGTTTTCTCAAGCGGGAGCTCCTACAATGAGCAGTTCTTC CSVFSSGSSYNEQFF
TRBD1 TRBJ1-1 few TRBV12-3/TRBV12-4 TGTGCCAGCAGTTTAGGCGGACAGGGGCAAGCAGCTTTCTTT CASSLGGQGQAAFF
- TRBJ2-7 - TRBV5-6 TGTGCCAGCAGCCTCCTTGATAGGGTTTCGAGGGAGCAGTACTTC CASSLLDRVSREQYF
TRBD1 TRBJ2-5 few TRBV20-1 TGCAGTGCTAGAAGGACAGGCTCAGAGACCCAGTACTTC CSARRTGSETQYF
TRBD2 TRBJ2-5 - TRBV6-2/TRBV6-3 TGTGCCAGCAGGCTAGCGGGAGGCAAGAAAGAGACCCAGTACTTC CASRLAGGKKETQYF
TRBD2 TRBJ2-5 few TRBV3-1 TGTGCCAGCAGCCAAGTCACTAGCGGGGGGGCTGGGACCCAGTACTTC CASSQVTSGGAGTQYF
- TRBJ2-5 many TRBV12-3/TRBV12-4 TGTGCCAGCAGTTTCGAGATCCAAGAGACCCAGTACTTC CASSFEIQETQYF
TRBD1 TRBJ1-5 few TRBV12-3/TRBV12-4 TGTGCCAGCAGGTGGACAGGGGGCGTCTCTCAGCCCCAGCATTTT CASRWTGGVSQPQHF
TRBD1 TRBJ2-5 - TRBV28 TGTGCCAGCAGTAAACAGGGGGCACGGCAAGAGACCCAGTACTTC CASSKQGARQETQYF
- TRBJ1-1 few TRBV28 TGTGCCAGCAGTTTAACAGATACAGGCACTGAAGCTTTCTTT CASSLTDTGTEAFF